This TCR beta chain was profiled in a study of blood T cell repertoires in COVID-19. Study background: Donors in the United States, Italy and Spain gave samples during acute or convalescent COVID-19. Sources were T cells, B-cell-depleted T cells, or PBMCs; the material itself was cDNA or gDNA.

Per the germline V gene, CDR1 is MDHEN and CDR2 is SYDVKM. This CDR3 has 15 amino acids. Between the trimmed V and J ends, which lost 4 bases and 7 bases, there was a span of 16 bases. As handled by the study authors: Amplification of reference gene primers provided the estimated nucleated cell counts. Repertoires were generated with immunoSEQ multiplex PCR, while TCRdb's copy carries only in-frame clones and drops some. V and J calls and clone size are as listed in that table; D and trimming were resolved from the DNA. The table includes 150,000 to 200,000 clones, about 89% detected once. The sequence derives from a man between 18 and 35 years old who had recovered from COVID-19. Material: peripheral blood. The chain recombines TRBV28 with TRBJ1-4; D might be TRBD1 (6 bases). The CDR3 loop is CASSSGATGVEKLFF. In DNA form, the CDR3 reads TGTGCCAGCAGTTCTGGGGCGACAGGAGTTGAAAAACTGTTTTTT.